The rows below give T cell receptor beta chains drawn from one sample of a study of tumor and adjacent non-tumor tissue in lung cancer. Using its own MiXCR run on the multiplex PCR reads, TCRdb lists one record per CDR3 protein. The table records tens of thousands of distinct CDR3 sequences, roughly 60% of them present only once. Sequenced input: distant non-tumor lung tissue. The receptors here all came from a man in his 70s with non-small cell lung cancer. The conserved cysteine and the conserved F or W are not part of the CDR3 here. Fields, in order: V gene, CDR3 protein.

TRBV7-8 | VSSTRIAPYEQY
TRBV11-3 | TSSRAGTNMNTEAF
TRBV20-1 | SAIKVRGAYEKLF
TRBV29-1 | SVEDLHEQY
TRBV10-2 | ASRGSDRGVIDEQF
TRBV9 | ASSVFGVGETQY
TRBV5-6 | ANSFETGVQSGGYT
TRBV11-3 | ASSPAGNEQF
TRBV6-1 | AIRQSRLSYEQY
TRBV24-1 | ATSDPRQVMREIQY
TRBV7-2 | ASSYIPYEQY
TRBV11-2 | VSSPAHGQY
TRBV11-1 | ASSLVHSYNEQF
TRBV28 | ATLGRMNTEAF
TRBV7-3 | ASSLSGGSSPLH
TRBV10-3 | AISITGEKETQY
TRBV29-1 | SADPNGYNEEF
TRBV20-1 | SATPGTVNQPQH
TRBV14 | ASSQDHWAKNTGELF
TRBV11-2 | ASSLLAANTGELF
TRBV6-5 | ARRPWTQETQY
TRBV6-5 | ASSCGQGDTYEQY
TRBV28 | ASSFPPSGSYRGELF
TRBV11-2 | ASSLDAEISPEY
TRBV6-5 | ASSTGPIGSYEQY
TRBV5-6 | ARSLPGQGSEAF
TRBV6-6 | ACSSHSPLH
TRBV12-3/TRBV12-4 | ASILVSGLHAEAF
TRBV29-1 | SAGTSGTAVELF
TRBV7-3 | TSSFEYFTEAF
TRBV29-1 | SVDFRDPQY
TRBV29-1 | SSRGGFGTDTQY
TRBV14 | ASSTTNGGRTDTQY
TRBV28 | ASSPPGKGAF
TRBV14 | ASSPRTGGNEQL
TRBV12-3/TRBV12-4 | ASSLAGWYGQY
TRBV7-9 | ASSSQGPSTDAQH
TRBV29-1 | SVETGMGQPQN